This TCR beta chain was observed in a study of radiation and T cells in renal cell carcinoma. Described time point: baseline pretreatment blood. Treatment described: 15 Gy SBRT to primary tumor, nephrectomy 4 weeks later. Sequencing was performed with immunoSEQ multiplex PCR; in TCRdb, only in-frame clones are kept and a portion is missing. The table includes 130,000 to 150,000 clones, about 87% detected once. This CDR3 comprises 13 residues. In germline, CDR1 is KGHSH, CDR2 LQKENI. The junction had 2 bases not matched to a gene; V was cut back by 3 bases and J by 5 bases. Remarks on this clone: The sample contains more than one DNA sequence encoding this CDR3.

The rearrangement uses TRBV18 and TRBJ2-7; TRBD1 matches 9 bases. The clonotype originates from a woman in her 70s with renal cell carcinoma. This specimen consisted of blood, obtained from a patient whose treatment included radiotherapy and nephrectomy. Here the CDR3 DNA reads TGTGCCAGCTCACCCCGGACAGGGGACGAGCAGTACTTC. Protein sequence: CASSPRTGDEQYF.